A selection of T cell receptor beta chains follows, all from one sample in a study of blood T cell repertoires in COVID-19. Sequencing used immunoSEQ multiplex PCR; TCRdb keeps in-frame clones, though not all of them. Of some 250,000 clones listed, approximately 84% were seen once; the top ten hold around 15%. The sequenced material came from PBMCs or T cells enriched from blood (not recorded which). These receptors all come from a young man who had recovered from COVID-19. Each CDR3 is given with its conserved first and last residue. A D gene is named only where the DNA matches it firmly. For some rows the clone size is stated as once, few or many, or as a class when expanded; others skip it.

clone size | J gene | V gene | D gene | CDR3 protein | CDR3 DNA
- | TRBJ2-3 | TRBV19 | TRBD1 | CASRPGQGVDTQYF | TGTGCCTCCCGACCGGGACAGGGTGTGGATACGCAGTATTTT
- | TRBJ1-4 | TRBV19 | TRBD1 | CASSIFAGGGEKLFF | TGTGCCAGTAGTATTTTTGCAGGGGGCGGTGAAAAACTGTTTTTT
- | TRBJ2-2 | TRBV18 | TRBD1 | CASSPRDRGAGELFF | TGTGCCAGCTCACCCCGGGACAGGGGCGCCGGGGAGCTGTTTTTT
- | TRBJ1-2 | TRBV7-9 | TRBD1 | CASSMGQEDHYGYTF | TGTGCCAGCAGCATGGGACAGGAGGATCACTATGGCTACACCTTC
- | TRBJ2-7 | TRBV5-1 | TRBD2 | CASSLGEGLAGNEQYF | TGCGCCAGCAGCTTGGGGGAGGGACTAGCGGGAAACGAGCAGTACTTC
few | TRBJ2-7 | TRBV3-1/TRBV3-2 | TRBD1 | CASSQVLGNRDRDNYEQYF | TGTGCCAGCAGCCAAGTTTTGGGGAACCGGGACAGGGACAACTACGAGCAGTACTTC
- | TRBJ2-3 | TRBV21-1 | - | CASSQALSRGTDTQYF | TGTGCCAGCAGCCAAGCCCTGTCCAGGGGCACAGATACGCAGTATTTT
- | TRBJ2-2 | TRBV7-3 | TRBD2 | CASSLNAGGLGGELFF | TGTGCCAGCAGCTTAAATGCGGGAGGGCTCGGCGGGGAGCTGTTTTTT
- | TRBJ1-2 | TRBV11-3 | TRBD1 | CASSTKGQVYGYTF | TGTGCCAGCAGCACTAAGGGACAGGTCTATGGCTACACCTTC
- | TRBJ1-2 | TRBV18 | - | CASSPLEEDYGYTF | TGTGCCAGCTCACCCCTCGAGGAGGATTATGGCTACACCTTC
- | TRBJ2-3 | TRBV5-1 | TRBD2 | CASSLVPGGYTDTQYF | TGCGCCAGCAGCTTGGTTCCGGGGGGATACACAGATACGCAGTATTTT
- | TRBJ2-1 | TRBV7-2 | TRBD2 | CASSLVTSGVDSYNEQFF | TGTGCCAGCAGCTTAGTGACTAGCGGGGTAGACTCCTACAATGAGCAGTTCTTC
- | TRBJ1-4 | TRBV2 | - | CASRTDTWDEKLFF | TGTGCCAGCAGGACGGACACCTGGGATGAAAAACTGTTTTTT
once | TRBJ2-1 | TRBV5-1 | - | CASSPVGSLYNEQFF | TGCGCCAGCAGCCCAGTCGGGAGTCTCTACAATGAGCAGTTCTTC
- | TRBJ1-6 | TRBV6-5 | TRBD1 | CASSLGQGLGSPLHF | TGTGCCAGCAGTCTAGGACAGGGTTTAGGGTCACCCCTCCACTTT
- | TRBJ2-1 | TRBV6-5 | TRBD1 | CASSRDSERNEQFF | TGTGCCAGCAGCCGGGACAGCGAAAGGAATGAGCAGTTCTTC
- | TRBJ1-1 | TRBV4-1 | - | CASSHYPGRTNTEAFF | TGCGCCAGCAGCCATTACCCCGGGAGAACTAACACTGAAGCTTTCTTT
- | TRBJ1-1 | TRBV30 | TRBD1 | CACGTGGEAFF | TGTGCCTGCGGGACAGGGGGCGAAGCTTTCTTT
- | TRBJ2-2 | TRBV20-1 | - | CSASRQEVETGELFF | TGCAGTGCTAGTAGGCAGGAGGTAGAGACCGGGGAGCTGTTTTTT
- | TRBJ2-7 | TRBV9 | - | CASSPGDGSYEQYF | TGTGCCAGCAGCCCCGGGGATGGGTCCTACGAGCAGTACTTC
- | TRBJ1-1 | TRBV5-4 | - | CASSRQGYDTEAFF | TGTGCCAGCAGCAGGCAGGGTTACGACACTGAAGCTTTCTTT
- | TRBJ2-1 | TRBV4-1 | TRBD2 | CASSQDLAVRNEQFF | TGCGCCAGCAGCCAAGATCTAGCGGTTAGAAATGAGCAGTTCTTC
- | TRBJ2-5 | TRBV27 | TRBD2 | CASSLVASGQETQYF | TGTGCCAGCAGTTTAGTGGCTAGCGGGCAAGAGACCCAGTACTTC
- | TRBJ1-1 | TRBV2 | - | CASSFSRGGLNTEAFF | TGTGCCAGCAGTTTCTCGCGGGGTGGGTTGAACACTGAAGCTTTCTTT
once | TRBJ1-4 | TRBV5-8 | - | CASSLVRHEKLFF | TGTGCCAGCAGCTTGGTGAGGCATGAAAAACTGTTTTTT
- | TRBJ2-3 | TRBV15 | - | CATSIPRQLTDTQYF | TGTGCCACCAGCATACCAAGACAGCTCACAGATACGCAGTATTTT
- | TRBJ2-3 | TRBV4-1 | - | CASSHPTWRDTQYF | TGCGCCAGCAGCCACCCGACTTGGCGGGATACGCAGTATTTT
- | TRBJ1-5 | TRBV27 | TRBD1 | CASSPDRGSQPQHF | TGTGCCAGCAGTCCGGACAGGGGGAGTCAGCCCCAGCATTTT
few | TRBJ1-4 | TRBV4-2 | - | CASSQGGQNNEKLFF | TGTGCCAGCAGCCAAGGGGGACAAAATAATGAAAAACTGTTTTTT
- | TRBJ2-2 | TRBV5-1 | TRBD1 | CASSLVRDRGYPGELFF | TGCGCCAGCAGCTTGGTACGGGACAGGGGGTATCCCGGGGAGCTGTTTTTT
- | TRBJ2-5 | TRBV6-2/TRBV6-3 | TRBD2 | CASSYVRSGAVQETQYF | TGTGCCAGCAGTTACGTCCGAAGCGGGGCAGTCCAAGAGACCCAGTACTTC
once | TRBJ1-6 | TRBV28 | - | CASSLVAENSPLHF | TGTGCCAGCAGTTTAGTGGCGGAGAATTCACCCCTCCACTTT
- | TRBJ2-7 | TRBV6-5 | - | CASTRGYEQYF | TGTGCCAGCACCAGGGGCTACGAGCAGTACTTC
- | TRBJ1-1 | TRBV13 | - | CASHLNRWTDNTEAFF | TGTGCCAGCCACTTGAACCGCTGGACAGACAACACTGAAGCTTTCTTT
once | TRBJ1-1 | TRBV4-2 | - | CASSQLPRNTEAFF | TGTGCCAGCAGCCAACTCCCCCGGAACACTGAAGCTTTCTTT
- | TRBJ2-1 | TRBV4-2 | TRBD2 | CASSQATSGYNEQFF | TGTGCCAGCAGCCAAGCGACTAGCGGATACAATGAGCAGTTCTTC
- | TRBJ1-2 | TRBV19 | - | CASSMTQWGQTNYGYTF | TGTGCCAGTAGTATGACTCAGTGGGGGCAGACTAACTATGGCTACACCTTC
- | TRBJ1-4 | TRBV5-1 | - | CASSFHRATNEKLFF | TGCGCCAGCAGCTTCCACAGGGCTACTAATGAAAAACTGTTTTTT
- | TRBJ1-2 | TRBV24-1 | - | CATSPGYGYTF | TGTGCCACCAGCCCAGGCTATGGCTACACCTTC
- | TRBJ2-1 | TRBV18 | - | CASSPAVGAIQYNEQFF | TGTGCCAGCTCACCGGCGGTCGGAGCGATTCAATACAATGAGCAGTTCTTC
- | TRBJ2-1 | TRBV28 | TRBD2 | CASSSSGYNEQFF | TGTGCCAGCAGCTCTAGCGGATACAATGAGCAGTTCTTC
- | TRBJ2-3 | TRBV7-8 | TRBD2 | CASSPVVTSGRAGDTQYF | TGTGCCAGCAGCCCGGTGGTCACTAGCGGGAGGGCGGGAGATACGCAGTATTTT
- | TRBJ2-1 | TRBV20-1 | - | CSANNQLEQFF | TGCAGTGCTAACAACCAACTAGAGCAGTTCTTC
- | TRBJ1-5 | TRBV5-1 | TRBD1 | CASSLGDRALEPQHF | TGCGCCAGCAGCTTGGGTGACAGGGCTCTCGAGCCCCAGCATTTT
- | TRBJ2-1 | TRBV29-1 | - | CSVTGGDRNNEQFF | TGCAGCGTGACGGGCGGGGACAGAAACAATGAGCAGTTCTTC
- | TRBJ2-1 | TRBV7-2 | TRBD2 | CASSLESGGGYNEQFF | TGTGCCAGCAGCTTAGAGTCGGGAGGGGGGTACAATGAGCAGTTCTTC
- | TRBJ1-6 | TRBV3-1/TRBV3-2 | TRBD1 | CASSQGTGEANSPLHF | TGTGCCAGCAGCCAGGGGACAGGGGAAGCTAATTCACCCCTCCACTTT
- | TRBJ1-1 | TRBV12-3/TRBV12-4 | - | CASSLAPTRQAFF | TGTGCCAGCAGTTTAGCGCCTACGAGGCAAGCTTTCTTT
once | TRBJ1-2 | TRBV5-5 | TRBD1 | CASSATGDGYTF | TGTGCCAGCAGCGCGACAGGGGATGGCTACACCTTC
- | TRBJ2-1 | TRBV9 | TRBD1 | CASSSRQGAYNEQFF | TGTGCCAGCAGCTCCAGACAGGGGGCATACAATGAGCAGTTCTTC
- | TRBJ1-2 | TRBV30 | - | CAWRGGGYGYTF | TGTGCCTGGAGGGGGGGTGGTTACGGCTACACCTTC
- | TRBJ2-4 | TRBV3-1/TRBV3-2 | - | CASSQVFRELAKNIQYF | TGTGCCAGCAGCCAAGTCTTCCGGGAACTAGCCAAAAACATTCAGTACTTC